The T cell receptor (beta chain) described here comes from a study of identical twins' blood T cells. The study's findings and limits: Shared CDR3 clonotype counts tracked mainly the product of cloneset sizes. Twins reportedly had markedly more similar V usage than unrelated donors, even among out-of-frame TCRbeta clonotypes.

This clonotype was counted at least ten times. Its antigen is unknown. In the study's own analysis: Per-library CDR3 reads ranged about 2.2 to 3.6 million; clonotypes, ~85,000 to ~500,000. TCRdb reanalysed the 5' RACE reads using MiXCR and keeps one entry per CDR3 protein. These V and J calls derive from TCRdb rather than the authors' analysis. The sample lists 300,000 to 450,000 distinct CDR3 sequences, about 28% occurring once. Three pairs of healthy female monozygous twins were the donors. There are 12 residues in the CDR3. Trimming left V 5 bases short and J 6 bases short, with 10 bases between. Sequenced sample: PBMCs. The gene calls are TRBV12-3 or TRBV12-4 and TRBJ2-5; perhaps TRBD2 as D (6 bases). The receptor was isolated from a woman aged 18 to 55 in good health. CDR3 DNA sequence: TGTGCCAGCAGTCGGACTACTCAGACCCAGTACTTC. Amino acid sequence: CASSRTTQTQYF.